This T cell receptor beta chain originates from a study of CD8+ T cells in alopecia areata. Study as a whole: Grafts of skin from C3H/HeJ donors aged about 6-13 months with spontaneous alopecia went to female C3H/HeJ mice aged 7-10 weeks. The study, taken as a whole, reports: Sequenced scalp T cells also include alphabeta T cells resident in normal skin.

Trimming took off 1 base at V and 3 bases at J, with 9 bases between the two ends. Germline loops: CDR1 LGHNA, CDR2 YNLKQL (reference sequence). This CDR3 has 14 residues. The sorting of pooled cutaneous lymph node cells relied on CD4, CD8alpha, NKG2D, NKG2ACE and other markers. This clone appeared a few times. What it recognizes is unknown. Gene names and germline refer to mouse. The observed sequence ends 4 residues before the CDR3 terminus, with the missing tail filled in from the germline J gene. cDNA prepared by RNA extraction and subsequent reverse transcription served as the template for sequencing. Data came from immunoSEQ multiplex PCR; TCRdb stores just in-frame clones and leaves some out. In total the sample includes around 300,000 clones, none of them seen once.

Sequencing used CD4+ T cells sorted from a lymph node. J is TRBJ1-2 and V is TRBV5; a weak D match, TRBD1 (6 bases). The clonotype comes from a C3H/HeJ mouse with alopecia areata. For this mouse line, the MHC haplotype is H2-k. The CDR3 loop is CASSQGGPDSDYTF. The covered CDR3 bases are TGTGCCAGCAGCCAAGGGGGGCCGGACTCC.